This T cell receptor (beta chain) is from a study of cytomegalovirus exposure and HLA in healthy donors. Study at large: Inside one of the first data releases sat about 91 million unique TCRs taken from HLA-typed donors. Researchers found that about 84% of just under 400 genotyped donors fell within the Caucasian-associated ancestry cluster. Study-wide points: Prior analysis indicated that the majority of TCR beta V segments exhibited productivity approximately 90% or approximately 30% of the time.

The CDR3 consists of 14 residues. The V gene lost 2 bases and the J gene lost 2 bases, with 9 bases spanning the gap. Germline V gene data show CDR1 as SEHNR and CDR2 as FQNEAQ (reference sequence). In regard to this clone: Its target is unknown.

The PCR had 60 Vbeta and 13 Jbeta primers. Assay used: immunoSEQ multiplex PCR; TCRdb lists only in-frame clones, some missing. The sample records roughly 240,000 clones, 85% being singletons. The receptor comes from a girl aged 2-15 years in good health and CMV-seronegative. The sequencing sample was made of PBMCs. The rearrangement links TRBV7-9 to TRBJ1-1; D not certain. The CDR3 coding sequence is TGTGCCAGCAGCTTAAGGCAGACAAACACTGAAGCTTTCTTT. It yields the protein CASSLRQTNTEAFF.